This paragraph reports one T cell receptor (beta chain). Its antigen is not identified. These data come from a study of cytomegalovirus exposure and HLA in healthy donors. Each donor was healthy, and each was a bone marrow donor. The germline V gene has CDR1 SGHAT and CDR2 FQDESV (reference sequence). CDR3 length: 15 residues. V was trimmed by 5 bases and J by 1 base, leaving 14 bases between them. Study-wide results and limits: Later examination showed HLA-associated TCR beta chains had greater clonal expansion than equally common others. In a later analysis, CMV-associated beta chains were mostly HLA-associated, it appeared. Cytomegalovirus-associated TCR beta chains were listed, numbering under 200.

PCR involved 60 Vbeta and 13 Jbeta primers. Clones were sequenced by immunoSEQ multiplex PCR, and TCRdb holds only the in-frame ones, with some missing. The data hold some 200,000 clones, with over 70% observed a single time. This sequence was found in a boy between 2 and 10 years old in good health and CMV-seronegative. The chain recombines TRBV11-1 with TRBJ1-1; D is possibly TRBD1 (5 bases). Material for sequencing was PBMCs. The CDR3 sequence: CASSAQGGRNTEAFF. The CDR3 DNA sequence: TGTGCCAGCAGCGCCCAGGGAGGCCGGAACACTGAAGCTTTCTTT.